The next 30 T cell receptor beta chains were all read from a single sample in a study of T cells in Graves' hyperthyroidism and ophthalmopathy. From RNA transcripts, TCR beta CDR3 regions were amplified. The primer set for the first-round RT-PCR of the TCR CDR3 was HTBI. TCRdb recomputed calls from the multiplex PCR reads with MiXCR, one row per CDR3 protein. Among roughly 350,000 distinct CDR3 sequences listed, approximately 14% were seen once. The source material was blood. These TCRs come from a woman in her thirties or forties with Graves' ophthalmopathy.

Ten or more counts support this clonotype. The CDR3 sequence: CASNVAGKTQYF. The CDR3 coding sequence is TGTGCCAGCAACGTTGCGGGGAAGACCCAGTACTTC. The gene calls are TRBV28 and TRBJ2-5, with D possibly being TRBD2 (6 bases). CDR3 length equals 12 residues. Germline CDR1 and CDR2: MDHEN and SYDVKM. V was clipped by 7 bases and J by 6 bases, with 12 bases between them. Full variable domain (outside the CDR3, taken from reference TRBV28 and TRBJ2-5): DVKVTQSSRYLVKRTGEKVFLECVQDMDHENMFWYRQDPGLGLRLIYFSYDVKMKEKGDIPEGYSVSREKKERFSLILESASTNQTSMYLCASNVAGKTQYFGPGTRLLVL.

The CDR3 DNA sequence: TGCGCCAGCAGCCAAGTAACCGGAATCAATCAGCCCCAGCATTTT. Its protein product is CASSQVTGINQPQHF. This chain joins TRBV4-1 and TRBJ1-5; D is uncertain. The CDR3 has 15 residues. Per the germline V gene, CDR1 is MGHRA and CDR2 is YSYEKL. V dropped 1 base and J dropped 3 bases, with 10 bases sitting between them.

This clonotype was detected ten times or more. The rearrangement links TRBV15 to TRBJ2-3; D is ambiguous. CDR1 is LNHNV, CDR2 YYDKDF, per germline (reference sequence). The CDR3 has 14 amino acids. V lost 1 base and J lost 4, with 9 bases in between. The CDR3 spells CATSRGDWADTQYF. CDR3 DNA sequence: TGTGCCACCAGCAGAGGGGATTGGGCAGATACGCAGTATTTT.

This clonotype was seen only a few times. The J gene is TRBJ2-7, the V gene TRBV24-1; D remains unclear. V was shortened by 1 base and J by 1 base, with 4 bases between the two germline ends. This CDR3 has 13 residues. From germline, CDR1 is KGHDR and CDR2 SFDVKD. This CDR3 is CATSDLGSYEQYF. The DNA of the CDR3 is TGTGCCACCAGTGATTTAGGGTCCTACGAGCAGTACTTC.

This clonotype was counted ten times or more. This chain links TRBV20-1 with TRBJ2-5; D might be TRBD2 (6 bases). Germline CDR1 DFQATT, CDR2 SNEGSKA (reference sequence). The CDR3 has 12 amino acids. Trimming took off 2 bases at V and 5 bases at J, with 9 bases between the two ends. CDR3 nucleotides: TGCAGTGCTAGACAGCGGGCGGAGACCCAGTACTTC. It yields the protein CSARQRAETQYF.

The V call is TRBV10-2, the J call TRBJ2-7; 10 nucleotides align to TRBD2. Germline-derived CDR1 and CDR2 are WSHSY and SAAADI. V lost 4 bases and J lost 4; bases outside the gene matches: 1. This CDR3 contains 13 residues. For the CDR3, the DNA is TGCGCCAGCAGTGGGGGACTAGCGTACGAGCAGTACTTC. Its translation: CASSGGLAYEQYF.

J is TRBJ2-3 and V is TRBV10-3; TRBD1 is a possible D gene (6 bases). Germline values: CDR1 ENHRY, CDR2 SYGVKD. The CDR3 has 15 residues. Trimming shortened V by 3 bases and J by 4 bases, and 14 bases separated the two germline ends. CDR3: CAISDYRDQADTQYF. CDR3 DNA: TGTGCCATCAGTGACTACAGGGATCAGGCAGATACGCAGTATTTT.

Ten or more counts support this clonotype. The chain links TRBV20-1 to TRBJ2-7, with 10 bases aligning to TRBD1. The CDR3 length is 12 residues. V gave up 7 bases and J gave up 3 bases; unmatched junction bases: 3. From germline, CDR1 is DFQATT and CDR2 SNEGSKA (reference sequence). The CDR3 protein is CSVGTGVYEQYF. DNA for the CDR3: TGCAGTGTGGGGACAGGGGTCTACGAGCAGTACTTC.

This clonotype has only a few counts. J is TRBJ2-2 and V is TRBV19; the match to TRBD2 covers 11 bases. CDR1 LNHDA and CDR2 SQIVND come from the germline V gene (reference sequence). V trimming: 4 bases; J trimming: 6 bases; junction bases outside the gene matches: 10. This CDR3 spans 17 amino acids. CDR3 in amino acids: CASSTHSGGAMPGELFF. CDR3 in DNA: TGTGCCAGTAGTACCCATAGCGGGGGGGCCATGCCCGGGGAGCTGTTTTTT.

This chain connects TRBV14 to TRBJ1-6; no clear D gene. Germline V gene lookup returns CDR1 SGHDN and CDR2 FVKESK. Trimming pared 1 base from V and 10 bases from J, leaving 17 bases between. The CDR3 has 16 amino acids. For the CDR3, the DNA is TGTGCCAGCAGCCAAGGCGCCGGTCGACCGGGGTCACCCCTCCACTTT. It yields the protein CASSQGAGRPGSPLHF. The complete variable domain, with remaining parts taken from reference TRBV14 and TRBJ1-6, reads EAGVTQFPSHSVIEKGQTVTLRCDPISGHDNLYWYRRVMGKEIKFLLHFVKESKQDESGMPNNRFLAERTGGTYSTLKVQPAELEDSGVYFCASSQGAGRPGSPLHFGNGTRLTVT.

This clonotype showed up just a few times. V is TRBV5-1 and J is TRBJ2-3; 7 bases are a match to TRBD1. There are 13 residues in the CDR3. CDR1 is SGHRS and CDR2 is YFSETQ in the germline V gene. V lost 4 bases, J lost 4 bases, and 3 bases stayed unmatched. The CDR3 nucleotides read TGCGCCAGCAGCGACAGGGTGTCAGATACGCAGTATTTT. Its translation is CASSDRVSDTQYF. Full variable domain (rest looked up from reference TRBV5-1 and TRBJ2-3): KAGVTQTPRYLIKTRGQQVTLSCSPISGHRSVSWYQQTPGQGLQFLFEYFSETQRNKGNFPGRFSGRQFSNSRSEMNVSTLELGDSALYLCASSDRVSDTQYFGPGTRLTVL.

This chain joins TRBV5-1 and TRBJ2-7; D may be TRBD1 (8 bases). The ends were cut back, 4 bases at V and 3 bases at J, with 17 bases in the middle. This CDR3 contains 15 residues. Germline lookup yields CDR1 SGHRS and CDR2 YFSETQ. The CDR3 DNA is TGCGCCAGCAGCATAGGACAGGGAGGGAACTACGAGCAGTACTTC. As protein: CASSIGQGGNYEQYF.

This chain connects TRBV15 to TRBJ2-1; 11 bases fit TRBD1. Germline V gives CDR1 LNHNV, CDR2 YYDKDF (reference sequence). Trimming cost V 2 bases and J 8 bases; bases outside gene matches: 11. This CDR3 is 17 amino acids long. The CDR3 DNA follows: TGTGCCACCAGCAGACAGACCGGGACAGGGGGTTTGCATGAGCAGTTCTTC. Protein product: CATSRQTGTGGLHEQFF.

This chain links TRBV5-8 with TRBJ2-1; possibly TRBD2 for D (5 bases). Germline lookup yields CDR1 SGHTS and CDR2 YDEGEE. Trimming removed 2 bases at V and 10 bases at J, with 13 bases between. The CDR3 is 13 residues long. The CDR3, as DNA: TGTGCCAGCAGCTTCGGGATTGCGGCGGAGCAGTTCTTC. It codes for CASSFGIAAEQFF.

This chain uses TRBV6-1 with TRBJ2-7, with a tentative D call TRBD2 (5 bases). The CDR3 totals 14 residues. Germline loops: CDR1 MNHNS, CDR2 SASEGT. V was shortened by 5 bases and J by 5 bases, with 16 bases between the two germline ends. The CDR3 spells CASSYNGRAHEQYF. The CDR3 DNA sequence: TGTGCCAGCAGTTATAACGGGCGGGCCCACGAGCAGTACTTC.

This sequence joins TRBV7-9 and TRBJ2-2; TRBD2 might be the D (6 bases). CDR1 SEHNR and CDR2 FQNEAQ come from the germline V gene (reference sequence). The CDR3 spans 17 residues. The V gene lost 5 bases and the J gene lost 2 bases, with 18 bases spanning the gap. CDR3 region: CASSPLSGEVNTGELFF. The CDR3, as DNA: TGTGCCAGCAGCCCTCTTTCCGGGGAGGTTAACACCGGGGAGCTGTTTTTT.

The chain joins TRBV7-9 to TRBJ2-1; D possibly corresponds to TRBD2 (5 bases). V lost 2 bases and J lost 6, with 11 bases in between. CDR3 length: 14 amino acids. From germline, CDR1 is SEHNR and CDR2 FQNEAQ (reference sequence). In DNA form, the CDR3 reads TGTGCCAGCAGCTTACAAGCGGTTATCAATGAGCAGTTCTTC. This translates into CASSLQAVINEQFF. Variable domain in full (rest from reference TRBV7-9 and TRBJ2-1): DTGVSQNPRHKITKRGQNVTFRCDPISEHNRLYWYRQTLGQGPEFLTYFQNEAQLEKSRLLSDRFSAERPKGSFSTLEIQRTEQGDSAMYLCASSLQAVINEQFFGPGTRLTVL.

The V gene is TRBV20-1, the J gene TRBJ2-1, with a tentative D call TRBD2 (6 bases). The CDR3 runs to 15 residues. Germline-derived CDR1 and CDR2 are DFQATT and SNEGSKA (reference sequence). Trimming cost V 3 bases and J 2 bases, with 14 bases left between them. The CDR3 region is CSARGGAGTYNEQFF. The CDR3 DNA reads as TGCAGTGCTAGGGGTGGAGCGGGTACCTACAATGAGCAGTTCTTC.

The genes are TRBV25-1 and TRBJ1-4; no clear D gene. Germline V CDR1 and CDR2: MGHDK, SYGVNS. This CDR3 has 16 residues. V shed 5 bases and J shed 4 bases, with 17 bases lying between them. CDR3 residues: CASSRTSGAGNEKLFF. CDR3 nucleotide sequence: TGTGCCAGCAGTCGAACATCGGGCGCCGGTAATGAAAAACTGTTTTTT.

This rearrangement joins TRBV28 to TRBJ1-1; 7 positions agree with TRBD1. V lost 7 bases, J lost 7 bases, and 12 bases stayed unmatched. Germline V lookup: CDR1 MDHEN, CDR2 SYDVKM. CDR3 length: 14 amino acids. CDR3: CASTRAGGEIEAFF. The CDR3, as DNA: TGTGCCAGCACAAGGGCAGGGGGGGAAATTGAAGCTTTCTTT.

This clonotype was detected only a few times. The CDR3: CASSTTPRQETQYF. In DNA form, the CDR3 reads TGTGCCAGCTCGACCACGCCCAGACAAGAGACCCAGTACTTC. This chain connects TRBV18 to TRBJ2-5, with D unclear. V gave up 6 bases and J gave up 2 bases, with 13 bases separating them. The CDR3 length is 14 residues. Germline V gene data show CDR1 as KGHSH and CDR2 as LQKENI. Looking up the rest from reference TRBV18 and TRBJ2-5 gives the full variable domain: NAGVMQNPRHLVRRRGQEARLRCSPMKGHSHVYWYRQLPEEGLKFMVYLQKENIIDESGMPKERFSAEFPKEGPSILRIQQVVRGDSAAYFCASSTTPRQETQYFGPGTRLLVL.

In its sample, this clonotype was seen a few times. The chain recombines TRBV30 with TRBJ1-1; D is unresolved. V dropped 8 bases and J dropped 0 bases, with 7 bases sitting between them. CDR1 and CDR2 (germline): GTSNPN, SVGIG (reference sequence). This CDR3 has 11 residues. The CDR3 DNA sequence: TGTGCCGGGAATATGAACACTGAAGCTTTCTTT. It specifies CAGNMNTEAFF. The variable domain in full, with the rest retrieved from reference TRBV30 and TRBJ1-1, is SQTIHQWPATLVQPVGSPLSLECTVEGTSNPNLYWYRQAAGRGLQLLFYSVGIGQISSEVPQNLSASRPQDRQFILSSKKLLLSDSGFYLCAGNMNTEAFFGQGTRLTVV.

This clonotype was counted at least ten times. V and J are TRBV5-1 and TRBJ2-1, with TRBD2 identical over 9 bases. V lost 7 bases, J lost 0 bases, and 5 bases stayed unmatched. The CDR3 has 15 residues. CDR1 and CDR2 (germline): SGHRS, YFSETQ. The CDR3 loop is CASYSGGSSYNEQFF. The CDR3 DNA reads as TGCGCCAGCTATAGCGGGGGCAGCTCCTACAATGAGCAGTTCTTC.

The J gene is TRBJ2-5, the V gene TRBV11-2; a possible D gene is TRBD2 (6 bases). Trimming shortened V by 5 bases and J by 0 bases, and 13 bases separated the two germline ends. CDR3 length: 15 amino acids. From germline, CDR1 is SGHAT and CDR2 FQNNGV. DNA of the CDR3: TGTGCCAGCAGCCCCTTCCGGACTAACCAAGAGACCCAGTACTTC. Its protein is CASSPFRTNQETQYF.

This sequence joins TRBV20-1 and TRBJ2-5, with TRBD1 matching over 8 bases. Germline CDR1 reads DFQATT; CDR2 reads SNEGSKA (reference sequence). V shed 3 bases, J shed 5 bases, and the junction held 8 bases outside the gene matches. This CDR3 has 14 residues. The CDR3 coding sequence is TGCAGTGCTAGCCTAAGACAGGGGAAGGAGACCCAGTACTTC. Translating it yields CSASLRQGKETQYF.

This clonotype occurred a few times. The gene calls are TRBV10-3 and TRBJ2-5; D is perhaps TRBD1 (6 bases). This CDR3 spans 15 amino acids. The V end was cut by 3 bases, the J end by 4 bases, with 15 bases between. Per the germline V gene, CDR1 is ENHRY and CDR2 is SYGVKD. The CDR3 reads CAISDITLGGETQYF. In DNA, the CDR3 is TGTGCCATCAGTGATATTACTTTAGGGGGAGAGACCCAGTACTTC.

This clonotype has ten or more counts. The V and J genes are TRBV25-1 and TRBJ1-3, with TRBD1 matching over 7 bases. The V gene end was trimmed by 4 bases and the J gene end by 4 bases; junction bases not matched to a gene: 4. Germline V lookup: CDR1 MGHDK, CDR2 SYGVNS. The CDR3 runs to 14 residues. CDR3 region: CASSATGLGNTIYF. For the CDR3, the DNA is TGTGCCAGCAGTGCGACAGGGCTCGGAAACACCATATATTTT. The full variable domain, rest sourced from reference TRBV25-1 and TRBJ1-3, is EADIYQTPRYLVIGTGKKITLECSQTMGHDKMYWYQQDPGMELHLIHYSYGVNSTEKGDLSSESTVSRIRTEHFPLTLESARPSHTSQYLCASSATGLGNTIYFGEGSWLTVV.

In its sample, this clonotype was seen a few times. The chain has TRBV5-1 and TRBJ1-5; TRBD1 aligns across 8 bases. The ends lost 3 bases at V and 7 bases at J; junction bases unmatched: 6. The CDR3 consists of 14 residues. Germline-derived CDR1 and CDR2 are SGHRS and YFSETQ. DNA for the CDR3: TGCGCCAGCAGCTCGGGGACAGGTGAACAGCCCCAGCATTTT. Protein sequence: CASSSGTGEQPQHF.

In this sample, this clonotype turned up many times. The rearrangement links TRBV9 to TRBJ2-7; D not certain. With 0 bases removed from V and 0 bases from J, the gap between germline ends came to 7 bases. CDR3 size: 14 residues. CDR1 is SGDLS and CDR2 is YYNGEE in the germline V gene. The CDR3 nucleotides are TGTGCCAGCAGCGTAGCCGCGAGCTCCTACGAGCAGTACTTC. It is translated as CASSVAASSYEQYF.

This clonotype came up many times. The chain recombines TRBV28 with TRBJ2-7; either TRBD1 or TRBD2 may fit D (5 bases each). Germline assignment: CDR1 MDHEN and CDR2 SYDVKM. This CDR3 is built from 15 residues. V dropped 3 bases and J dropped 5 bases, with 17 bases sitting between them. CDR3 nucleotides: TGTGCCAGCAGTTTGCCGGCCGTCGGGGACCACGAGCAGTACTTC. Amino acids: CASSLPAVGDHEQYF.